The 30 T cell receptor beta chains presented below share a single source sample, sequenced in a study of blood T cell repertoires in COVID-19. The data were produced by immunoSEQ multiplex PCR, yet TCRdb's version contains in-frame clones alone and is incomplete. This sample carries 450,000 or so clones, over 75% of them seen once, and the ten largest clones take approximately 1.5%. The sequencing sample was made of peripheral blood. Receptors originate from a woman aged 40 to 55 with COVID-19, enrolled during active disease.

The rearrangement uses TRBV4-2 and TRBJ1-2, with a weak D call TRBD1 (6 bases). The length of the CDR3 is 16 residues. Between the trimmed V and J ends, which lost 1 base and 6 bases, there was a span of 18 bases. Germline values: CDR1 LGHNA, CDR2 YNFKEQ. In nucleotides, the CDR3 is TGTGCCAGCAGCCAAGGCCGGGGGCAGGGACTAAATGGCTACACCTTC. Its protein product is CASSQGRGQGLNGYTF.

This clone was picked up a small number of times. The chain links TRBV4-1 to TRBJ2-1; perhaps TRBD2 as D (5 bases). Germline loops: CDR1 MGHRA, CDR2 YSYEKL. The length of the CDR3 is 16 residues. V dropped 3 bases and J dropped 0 bases, with 12 bases sitting between them. The CDR3 region has the DNA TGCGCCAGCAGCCAGATCGGGATCCTCTCCTACAATGAGCAGTTCTTC. It encodes CASSQIGILSYNEQFF.

The rearrangement joins TRBV27 to TRBJ2-7; 9 bases map to TRBD1. V trimming: 4 bases; J trimming: 3 bases; junction bases outside the gene matches: 10. The CDR3 extends over 16 amino acids. Germline V gene data show CDR1 as MNHEY and CDR2 as SMNVEV (reference sequence). In nucleotides, the CDR3 is TGTGCCAGCAGTTACCTTGGACAGGGGCGCCTCTACGAGCAGTACTTC. Its protein product is CASSYLGQGRLYEQYF.

The gene calls are TRBV27 and TRBJ1-3, with D uncertain. The CDR3 is 18 amino acids. The germline V gene has CDR1 MNHEY and CDR2 SMNVEV (reference sequence). Trimming took 1 base from V and 0 from J, leaving 16 bases between them. The CDR3 region is CASSLYPPQASSGNTIYF. The CDR3 DNA is TGTGCCAGCAGTTTATACCCCCCGCAGGCGAGCTCTGGAAACACCATATATTTT.

This clone was picked up one time. V is TRBV6-5 and J is TRBJ2-1, with D possibly being TRBD2 (6 bases). This CDR3 has 12 amino acids. Per germline, CDR1 MNHEY and CDR2 SVGAGI. Trimming cost V 8 bases and J 9 bases, with 14 bases left between them. For the CDR3, the DNA is TGTGCCAGCTCCCTAGCGATGGGTGAGCAGTTCTTC. Translated, it gives CASSLAMGEQFF.

V gene TRBV7-9 combines with J gene TRBJ1-3; D remains ambiguous. Germline loops: CDR1 SEHNR, CDR2 FQNEAQ (reference sequence). With 5 bases removed from V and 2 bases from J, the gap between germline ends came to 7 bases. The CDR3 has 13 residues. CDR3 sequence: CASSPSPGNTIYF. The CDR3 DNA reads TGTGCCAGCAGCCCCTCTCCTGGAAACACCATATATTTT.

This chain uses TRBV5-1 with TRBJ2-7, with D possibly matching TRBD2 (6 bases). The length of the CDR3 is 14 residues. The V end was cut by 4 bases, the J end by 2 bases, with 13 bases between. Germline V CDR1 and CDR2: SGHRS, YFSETQ. The CDR3: CASSQQTRTYEQYF. The CDR3 DNA reads TGCGCCAGCAGCCAACAGACTAGAACCTACGAGCAGTACTTC.

CDR3 bases: TGTGCCATCCAGGCGGGGACGGTAGCTAACTATGGCTACACCTTC. This sequence encodes CAIQAGTVANYGYTF. The chain carries TRBV10-3 and TRBJ1-2, with D possibly being TRBD1 (5 bases). The CDR3 covers 15 residues. The ends were cut back, 8 bases at V and 0 bases at J, with 16 bases in the middle. The germline V gene encodes CDR1 ENHRY and CDR2 SYGVKD.

DNA of the CDR3: TGTGCCAGCAGTGAGGAGGGGCCCTCTGGGGCCAACGTCCTGACTTTC. Protein product: CASSEEGPSGANVLTF. V and J are TRBV6-4 and TRBJ2-6; D perhaps matches TRBD2 (6 bases). V lost 3 bases and J 0 bases, leaving 9 bases between the germline ends. The CDR3 spans 16 residues. Germline V lookup: CDR1 MRHNA, CDR2 SNTAGT.

The chain combines TRBV12-3 or TRBV12-4 with TRBJ2-7, with D unclear. The V end was cut by 3 bases, the J end by 2 bases, with 8 bases between. The CDR3 is 13 residues long. The CDR3 DNA reads TGTGCCAGCAGTTTTAGTTCAACCTACGAGCAGTACTTC. Its translation is CASSFSSTYEQYF.

The J gene is TRBJ1-3, the V gene TRBV27, with 7 bases fitting TRBD1. V gave up 7 bases and J gave up 2 bases; unmatched junction bases: 8. The CDR3 spans 15 residues. Germline V gene data show CDR1 as MNHEY and CDR2 as SMNVEV (reference sequence). The CDR3 DNA sequence: TGTGCCAGCAAAACTGACAGGGAGCCTGGAAACACCATATATTTT. It encodes CASKTDREPGNTIYF.

The chain couples TRBV19 to TRBJ2-7, with 7 bases aligning to TRBD1. The V gene end was trimmed by 10 bases and the J gene end by 1 base; junction bases not matched to a gene: 4. The CDR3 spans 12 residues. Germline lookup yields CDR1 LNHDA and CDR2 SQIVND (reference sequence). As DNA, the CDR3 is TGTGCCACCCGGGACAGATCCTACGAGCAGTACTTC. Amino acid sequence: CATRDRSYEQYF.

The sample holds a few counts of this clone. This chain joins TRBV5-6 and TRBJ2-1; D perhaps matches TRBD2 (7 bases). This CDR3 is built from 14 residues. V was trimmed by 6 bases and J by 9 bases, leaving 19 bases between them. The germline gives CDR1 SGHDT, CDR2 YYEEEE. CDR3 residues: CASNARGAIGEQFF. The CDR3 nucleotides read TGTGCCAGCAATGCCCGGGGGGCCATCGGTGAGCAGTTCTTC.

The chain carries TRBV20-1 and TRBJ1-1, with unresolved D. V dropped 1 base and J dropped 13 bases, with 7 bases sitting between them. Germline CDR1 reads DFQATT; CDR2 reads SNEGSKA (reference sequence). The CDR3 covers 9 residues. In DNA form, the CDR3 reads TGCAGTGCTAGAGTCGAGGGTTTCTTT. It codes for CSARVEGFF.

V is TRBV28 and J is TRBJ1-2; a possible D gene is TRBD1 (5 bases). The V gene's germline CDR1 is MDHEN and CDR2 SYDVKM. V gave up 2 bases and J gave up 4 bases, with 11 bases separating them. This CDR3 contains 14 residues. CDR3 DNA sequence: TGTGCCAGCAGTTTAGGGGCCGGAACCTATGGCTACACCTTC. It is translated as CASSLGAGTYGYTF.

V usage is TRBV6-5 and J usage is TRBJ1-1; D ambiguous. CDR3 length equals 14 residues. CDR1 MNHEY and CDR2 SVGAGI come from the germline V gene. Deletions cut 5 bases from V and 6 bases from J, with 16 bases between. CDR3 DNA: TGTGCCAGCAGTCACTTCGCGGGTAGACCTGAAGCTTTCTTT. It specifies CASSHFAGRPEAFF.

The J gene is TRBJ2-1, the V gene TRBV5-1; TRBD1 aligns across 7 bases. This CDR3 is 14 amino acids long. The V and J ends lost 2 bases and 6 bases, in that order; junction bases with no gene match: 5. Germline V CDR1 and CDR2: SGHRS, YFSETQ. The CDR3 nucleotides are TGCGCCAGCAGCTTTCAGGGGGATCTCAATGAGCAGTTCTTC. Its protein product is CASSFQGDLNEQFF. The variable domain in full, completed from reference TRBV5-1 and TRBJ2-1, reads KAGVTQTPRYLIKTRGQQVTLSCSPISGHRSVSWYQQTPGQGLQFLFEYFSETQRNKGNFPGRFSGRQFSNSRSEMNVSTLELGDSALYLCASSFQGDLNEQFFGPGTRLTVL.

The V and J genes are TRBV28 and TRBJ1-2, with a weak D call TRBD1 (5 bases). This CDR3 has 14 residues. Deletions cut 6 bases from V and 8 bases from J, with 19 bases between. The germline V gene encodes CDR1 MDHEN and CDR2 SYDVKM. CDR3 amino acids: CASSQGLSSQGYTF. CDR3 bases: TGTGCCAGCAGCCAGGGCTTATCTTCCCAAGGCTACACCTTC.

V usage is TRBV5-1 and J usage is TRBJ2-5, with TRBD2 matching 8 bases. In germline, CDR1 is SGHRS, CDR2 YFSETQ. The CDR3 extends over 15 amino acids. Trimming took 5 bases from V and 2 from J; bases not matched to a gene: 8. CDR3 DNA sequence: TGCGCCAGCAGTCAAGCCGGGACTAGGCAAGAGACCCAGTACTTC. Translating gives CASSQAGTRQETQYF.

The chain recombines TRBV29-1 with TRBJ2-1, with unresolved D. Looked up from germline, CDR1 is SQVTM and CDR2 is ANQGSEA. The CDR3 runs to 13 residues. Trimming shortened V by 1 base and J by 4 bases, and 8 bases separated the two germline ends. CDR3 in DNA: TGCAGCGTTGAAGGGGTGACTTACAATGAGCAGTTCTTC. Its translation: CSVEGVTYNEQFF.

The rearrangement uses TRBV5-1 and TRBJ1-3; 8 nucleotides line up with TRBD1. Germline assignment: CDR1 SGHRS and CDR2 YFSETQ. The V gene end was trimmed by 1 base and the J gene end by 0 bases; junction bases not matched to a gene: 9. The CDR3 is 18 amino acids. CDR3 amino acids: CASSLLNRGDDSGNTIYF. The CDR3 region has the DNA TGCGCCAGCAGCTTGTTGAACAGGGGGGACGACTCTGGAAACACCATATATTTT.

This chain uses TRBV5-4 with TRBJ2-7, with D perhaps TRBD1 (5 bases). V lost 4 bases, J lost 6 bases, and 8 bases lay in between. CDR3 length equals 11 residues. From germline, CDR1 is SGHNT and CDR2 YYREEE (reference sequence). CDR3 sequence: CASSLGPEQYF. The DNA of the CDR3 is TGTGCCAGCAGCCTGGGGCCCGAGCAGTACTTC.

The chain couples TRBV7-3 to TRBJ2-3; D possibly corresponds to TRBD1 (5 bases). Germline CDR1 is SGHTA and CDR2 is FQGTGA. This CDR3 region has 15 residues. Trimming cost V 2 bases and J 2 bases, with 11 bases left between them. CDR3 in DNA: TGTGCCAGCAGCTTAGGCCGACAGTTCACAGATACGCAGTATTTT. It yields the protein CASSLGRQFTDTQYF.

CDR3 residues: CASSGWDSSYEQYF. In nucleotides, the CDR3 is TGTGCCAGCAGTGGGTGGGACAGTAGCTACGAGCAGTACTTC. V and J are TRBV27 and TRBJ2-7; 7 bases match TRBD1. Unmatched junction bases numbered 7, after V lost 5 bases and J lost 3 bases. CDR1 MNHEY and CDR2 SMNVEV come from the germline V gene (reference sequence). This CDR3 contains 14 residues.

This chain joins TRBV27 and TRBJ2-1; 8 bases match TRBD1. The V gene's germline CDR1 is MNHEY and CDR2 SMNVEV (reference sequence). Unmatched junction bases numbered 7, after V lost 5 bases and J lost 7 bases. The CDR3 totals 14 residues. CDR3 bases: TGTGCCAGCAGTCCCCGGACAGGGTTGAATGAGCAGTTCTTC. Translating it yields CASSPRTGLNEQFF.

This chain uses TRBV9 with TRBJ1-1; D not resolved. CDR1 is SGDLS and CDR2 is YYNGEE in the germline V gene. CDR3 size: 15 residues. The V and J ends lost 1 base and 2 bases respectively, with 12 bases between them. The CDR3 is CASSVRHGVNTEAFF. The CDR3 nucleotides are TGTGCCAGCAGCGTAAGGCACGGAGTAAACACTGAAGCTTTCTTT.

The gene calls are TRBV7-9 and TRBJ1-4; TRBD1 agrees at 9 bases. The germline CDR1 and CDR2 sequences are SEHNR and FQNEAQ (reference sequence). CDR3 length: 16 amino acids. Trimming cost V 5 bases and J 0 bases; bases outside gene matches: 4. For the CDR3, the DNA is TGTGCCAGCAGCACCCGGACAGGGGCAACTAATGAAAAACTGTTTTTT. Translation gives CASSTRTGATNEKLFF. The entire variable domain, with the rest obtained from reference TRBV7-9 and TRBJ1-4, is as follows: DTGVSQNPRHKITKRGQNVTFRCDPISEHNRLYWYRQTLGQGPEFLTYFQNEAQLEKSRLLSDRFSAERPKGSFSTLEIQRTEQGDSAMYLCASSTRTGATNEKLFFGSGTQLSVL.

The chain employs TRBV12-3 or TRBV12-4 and TRBJ1-2; TRBD1 matches at 7 bases. J lost 4 bases, V lost 5 bases, and 4 bases had no gene match. This CDR3 is built from 13 residues. This CDR3 reads CASSRDSSYGYTF. The CDR3 DNA reads as TGTGCCAGCAGTCGGGACAGCTCCTATGGCTACACCTTC.

This clone was observed once. The CDR3 coding sequence is TGTGCCACCAGTCCCACAGCTGCTTTCACAGATACGCAGTATTTT. This gives the protein CATSPTAAFTDTQYF. The V call is TRBV24-1, the J call TRBJ2-3; D gene uncertain. The CDR3 consists of 15 residues. The ends were cut back, 6 bases at V and 2 bases at J, with 14 bases in the middle. Germline CDR1 and CDR2: KGHDR and SFDVKD.

The genes are TRBV6-5 and TRBJ2-5; no clear D. Germline-derived CDR1 and CDR2 are MNHEY and SVGAGI. The germline V and J ends were trimmed by 0 bases and 2 bases, with 7 bases remaining between them. The CDR3 consists of 14 residues. CDR3 protein: CASSYSSGQETQYF. The CDR3, as DNA: TGTGCCAGCAGTTACTCTTCCGGGCAAGAGACCCAGTACTTC.